Here is one T cell receptor (beta chain) with its context. This record belongs to a study of T-cell reconstitution after alpha-beta-depleted transplantation in children. Molecular barcoding with unique molecular identifiers was used for the TCRbeta library. TCRdb ran MiXCR on the PCR reads and lists one entry per CDR3 protein. Of roughly 220,000 distinct CDR3 sequences in the sample, 12% were seen once. The CDR3 has 16 residues. CDR1 is MNHEY, CDR2 SVGEGT, per germline. The germline V and J ends were trimmed by 4 bases and 0 bases, with 15 bases remaining between them. The V call is TRBV6-2 or TRBV6-3, the J call TRBJ1-1, with D tentatively TRBD1 (5 bases). The source was PBMCs from the stem cell graft donor, collected from the stem cell graft. The receptor was derived from a human donor who donated a stem cell graft to a child with acute lymphoblastic leukemia. CDR3 region: CASSWWAGRMNTEAFF. As DNA, the CDR3 is TGTGCCAGCAGTTGGTGGGCAGGGAGGATGAACACTGAAGCTTTCTTT.